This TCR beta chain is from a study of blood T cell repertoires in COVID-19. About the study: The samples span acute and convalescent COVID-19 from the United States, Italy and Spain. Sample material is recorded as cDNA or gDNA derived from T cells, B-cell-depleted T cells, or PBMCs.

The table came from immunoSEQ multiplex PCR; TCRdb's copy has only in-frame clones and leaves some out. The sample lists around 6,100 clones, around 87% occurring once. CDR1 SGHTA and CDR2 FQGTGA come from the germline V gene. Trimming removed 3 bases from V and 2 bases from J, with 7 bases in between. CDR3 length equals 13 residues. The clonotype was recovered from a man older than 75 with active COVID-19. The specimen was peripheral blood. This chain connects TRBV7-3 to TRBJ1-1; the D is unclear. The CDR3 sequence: CASSFGPNTEAFF. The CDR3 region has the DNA TGTGCCAGCAGCTTCGGTCCTAACACTGAAGCTTTCTTT.